The clone carrying this T cell receptor beta chain was seen a few times. Its antigen remains unidentified. RNA transcripts served as template for amplifying TCR beta CDR3 sequences. First-round RT-PCR used HTBI primers; second-round multiplex PCR followed. One entry per CDR3 protein results from TCRdb running MiXCR on the multiplex PCR reads. The sample lists around 590,000 distinct CDR3 sequences; 35% to 45% were seen once. This CDR3 contains 13 residues. Per germline, CDR1 DFQATT and CDR2 SNEGSKA (reference sequence). Trimming stripped 0 bases from V and 2 bases from J, with 6 bases between. The data were obtained in a study of Graves' ophthalmopathy and Graves' hyperthyroidism. The study's findings and limits: Ophthalmopathy could be told apart from stable hyperthyroidism by a 13-signature model (about 89% sensitivity, around 81% specificity). The authors also found most expanded thyroid clonotypes above 0.001 frequency in blood. At 70.59% sensitivity and 72.22% specificity, the model predicted progression of the ophthalmopathy.

This chain joins TRBV20-1 and TRBJ2-3, with D unclear. Sequenced: peripheral blood or thyroid tissue (not recorded which). This clonotype was obtained from an adult man with Graves' hyperthyroidism. CDR3 amino acids: CSARDLYTDTQYF. CDR3 sequence (DNA): TGCAGTGCTAGAGATCTCTACACAGATACGCAGTATTTT.